This TCR beta chain was recorded in a study of response to subunit inactivated influenza vaccine. General study points: Each seasonal influenza vaccination, the authors suggested, recruits few new T cells.

From the RT-PCR reads, TCRdb called clonotypes with MiXCR, one entry per CDR3 protein. This repertoire shows fewer than 600,000 distinct CDR3 sequences, less than 7.5% found once; its top ten account for around 13%. This clonotype was seen a handful of times. Its antigen remains unknown. V lost 5 bases, J lost 5 bases, and 16 bases lay in between. Looked up from germline, CDR1 is DFQATT and CDR2 is SNEGSKA (reference sequence). CDR3 size: 13 residues. The rearrangement uses TRBV20-1 and TRBJ2-7; D is possibly TRBD2 (6 bases). The specimen was PBMCs from blood, collected 23 to 25 months after vaccination. The receptor was derived from a man aged 50 to 69 who received an inactivated influenza vaccine. The CDR3 sequence is CSAVAANSNEQYF. CDR3 nucleotide sequence: TGCAGTGCTGTAGCGGCCAATTCCAACGAGCAGTACTTC.